The rows below give T cell receptor beta chains drawn from one sample of a study of cytomegalovirus exposure and HLA in healthy donors. Assay: immunoSEQ multiplex PCR; the TCRdb copy retains only in-frame clones and omits some. The sample shows under 200,000 clones, around two thirds of them seen only once. Sequencing used PBMCs. These receptors all come from a man aged 50 or older in good health and CMV-seronegative. CDR3s include the opening cysteine and the closing phenylalanine or tryptophan. The order of the fields is D gene, clone size, J gene, V gene, CDR3 protein, CDR3 DNA. A D gene is named only where the DNA matches it firmly. Some rows have no size entry. The others give once, few or many, or a class for an expanded clone.

TRBD2	.	TRBJ2-7	TRBV27	CASSSPAGNYEQYF	TGTGCCAGCAGTTCACCAGCGGGGAACTACGAGCAGTACTTC
.	few	TRBJ1-1	TRBV28	CASSPTWPEAFF	TGTGCCAGCAGTCCCACATGGCCTGAAGCTTTCTTT
TRBD1	.	TRBJ1-1	TRBV5-4	CASSWTGGPNTEAFF	TGTGCCAGCAGCTGGACAGGGGGCCCGAACACTGAAGCTTTCTTT
.	.	TRBJ1-1	TRBV29-1	CSVEDGGGNTEAFF	TGCAGCGTTGAAGACGGGGGGGGGAACACTGAAGCTTTCTTT
TRBD2	.	TRBJ2-7	TRBV2	CASTVAGGSYEQYF	TGTGCCAGCACCGTAGCGGGGGGTAGCTACGAGCAGTACTTC
.	.	TRBJ1-4	TRBV6-1	CASSEGARGAEKLFF	TGTGCCAGCAGTGAAGGGGCCAGGGGAGCTGAAAAACTGTTTTTT
TRBD1	.	TRBJ1-1	TRBV10-2	CASSEPTTGKTEAFF	TGCGCCAGCAGTGAGCCCACGACAGGGAAAACTGAAGCTTTCTTT
.	.	TRBJ1-1	TRBV14	CASSQVMGANTEAFF	TGTGCCAGCAGCCAAGTAATGGGGGCTAACACTGAAGCTTTCTTT
.	.	TRBJ2-3	TRBV21-1	CASSKEGPRTDTQYF	TGTGCCAGCAGCAAAGAGGGGCCTCGCACAGATACGCAGTATTTT
.	.	TRBJ1-2	TRBV5-8	CASSLAEDGYTF	TGTGCCAGCAGCTTGGCCGAGGATGGCTACACCTTC
TRBD2	.	TRBJ2-3	TRBV7-6	CASSAGTGGGDTQYF	TGTGCCAGCAGCGCCGGGACGGGGGGGGGAGATACGCAGTATTTT
.	.	TRBJ1-4	TRBV4-3	CASSQEEAPNEKLFF	TGCGCCAGCAGCCAAGAAGAGGCCCCTAATGAAAAACTGTTTTTT
TRBD1	.	TRBJ1-2	TRBV2	CASSETGRNYGYTF	TGTGCCAGCAGTGAGACAGGGCGGAACTATGGCTACACCTTC
.	.	TRBJ2-5	TRBV7-2	CASSLDWSGTQYF	TGTGCCAGCAGCTTAGATTGGTCGGGGACCCAGTACTTC
.	few	TRBJ2-7	TRBV18	CASSPESYEQYF	TGTGCCAGCTCCCCCGAGTCCTACGAGCAGTACTTC
.	.	TRBJ1-2	TRBV18	CASSPSGGARDYGYTF	TGTGCCAGCTCACCTTCGGGGGGGGCTAGGGACTATGGCTACACCTTC
.	few	TRBJ1-1	TRBV19	CASSADRMNTEAFF	TGTGCCAGTAGTGCAGACAGGATGAACACTGAAGCTTTCTTT
TRBD2	.	TRBJ2-5	TRBV27	CASSQNGPRGGTETQYF	TGTGCCAGCAGTCAAAACGGCCCACGGGGGGGCACGGAGACCCAGTACTTC
TRBD1	.	TRBJ2-7	TRBV29-1	CSVGRTGGVSYEQYF	TGCAGCGTCGGTAGAACAGGGGGCGTTTCCTACGAGCAGTACTTC
.	few	TRBJ1-3	TRBV6-5	CASSYGGTGSGNTIYF	TGTGCCAGCAGTTACGGCGGTACCGGCTCTGGAAACACCATATATTTT
.	.	TRBJ2-2	TRBV2	CASSELEGVDGELFF	TGTGCCAGCAGTGAACTCGAGGGTGTGGACGGGGAGCTGTTTTTT
TRBD1	.	TRBJ1-6	TRBV25-1	CASSEPGQKNSPLHF	TGTGCCAGCAGTGAACCGGGACAGAAAAATTCACCCCTCCACTTT
TRBD1	.	TRBJ2-5	TRBV29-1	CSVKTGTGKETQYF	TGCAGCGTCAAGACCGGGACAGGGAAGGAGACCCAGTACTTC
.	.	TRBJ1-1	TRBV7-9	CASSPGGLITEAFF	TGTGCCAGCAGCCCTGGGGGGTTGATCACTGAAGCTTTCTTT
.	.	TRBJ2-2	TRBV7-2	CASSFSVTGELFF	TGTGCCAGCAGCTTTTCTGTCACCGGGGAGCTGTTTTTT
TRBD1	few	TRBJ1-1	TRBV19	CASIERDSNIAEAFF	TGTGCCAGTATTGAAAGGGACAGTAATATCGCTGAAGCTTTCTTT
.	.	TRBJ2-7	TRBV4-1	CASSMGLGGGEQYF	TGCGCCAGCAGCATGGGACTCGGAGGTGGCGAGCAGTACTTC
TRBD1	.	TRBJ1-2	TRBV28	CASSFGSPGGYGYTF	TGTGCCAGCAGTTTTGGTTCTCCAGGGGGGTATGGCTACACCTTC
TRBD1	.	TRBJ1-1	TRBV19	CASSIDDRGGAFF	TGTGCCAGTAGTATAGACGACAGGGGTGGCGCTTTCTTT
.	.	TRBJ2-1	TRBV7-9	CASSLLVGEQFF	TGTGCCAGCAGCTTGCTAGTTGGTGAGCAGTTCTTC
TRBD1	.	TRBJ1-1	TRBV7-9	CASSFSRSRTGMNTEAFF	TGTGCCAGCAGCTTTTCTCGGTCTCGGACAGGGATGAACACTGAAGCTTTCTTT
TRBD1	.	TRBJ1-3	TRBV2	CASSLTGTGATIYF	TGTGCCAGCAGCCTAACGGGGACAGGGGCCACCATATATTTT
TRBD1	.	TRBJ2-2	TRBV5-1	CASSLIPPGQGGPGELFF	TGCGCCAGCAGCCTGATCCCCCCCGGACAGGGCGGGCCAGGGGAGCTGTTTTTT
.	once	TRBJ2-3	TRBV6-6	CASSQGARDTQYF	TGTGCCAGCAGTCAGGGTGCGCGAGATACGCAGTATTTT
TRBD2	.	TRBJ2-5	TRBV9	CASSSGLAGAQETQYF	TGTGCCAGCAGCTCAGGACTAGCGGGGGCCCAAGAGACCCAGTACTTC
TRBD2	.	TRBJ2-7	TRBV7-2	CASSLEWTSGSYEQYF	TGTGCCAGCAGCTTAGAATGGACTAGCGGATCCTACGAGCAGTACTTC
TRBD1	once	TRBJ2-1	TRBV2	CASSDSPGQGKFF	TGTGCCAGCAGTGACAGTCCGGGACAGGGAAAGTTCTTC
TRBD1	.	TRBJ1-2	TRBV7-9	CASSLAPGQGLWGYTF	TGTGCCAGCAGCTTAGCGCCGGGACAGGGCTTGTGGGGCTACACCTTC
.	few	TRBJ2-5	TRBV2	CASSELAQETQYF	TGTGCCAGCAGTGAATTAGCCCAAGAGACCCAGTACTTC
.	.	TRBJ1-5	TRBV18	CASSPGRGNQPQHF	TGTGCCAGCTCACCAGGGCGCGGCAATCAGCCCCAGCATTTT
.	.	TRBJ2-5	TRBV15	CATSRPNRNQETQYF	TGTGCCACCAGCAGACCTAACAGGAACCAAGAGACCCAGTACTTC
TRBD2	.	TRBJ2-7	TRBV7-2	CASSLEPSGWEKQYF	TGTGCCAGCAGCTTAGAGCCTAGCGGATGGGAGAAGCAGTACTTC
TRBD2	.	TRBJ2-5	TRBV19	CASSVGLADTETQYF	TGTGCCAGTAGTGTCGGACTAGCGGACACGGAGACCCAGTACTTC
TRBD1	.	TRBJ1-1	TRBV6-6	CASSPRTGANTEAFF	TGTGCCAGCAGCCCCCGGACAGGAGCGAACACTGAAGCTTTCTTT
.	.	TRBJ1-5	TRBV5-6	CASSRGQRDQPQHF	TGTGCCAGCAGCCGTGGACAGAGGGATCAGCCCCAGCATTTT
.	.	TRBJ2-7	TRBV4-3	CASSQDLGYSASEQYF	TGCGCCAGCAGCCAAGATCTAGGTTACTCGGCATCCGAGCAGTACTTC
.	few	TRBJ2-7	TRBV15	CATSRAGNEQYF	TGTGCCACCAGCAGAGCAGGGAACGAGCAGTACTTC
.	few	TRBJ1-1	TRBV28	CASDGTGKAFF	TGTGCCAGCGACGGGACTGGGAAAGCTTTCTTT
.	few	TRBJ2-3	TRBV5-1	CASSLVAGNTDTQYF	TGCGCCAGCAGCTTGGTGGCAGGGAACACAGATACGCAGTATTTT
.	.	TRBJ2-2	TRBV5-1	CASSPGTGTGELFF	TGCGCCAGCAGCCCGGGAACAGGGACCGGGGAGCTGTTTTTT
TRBD1	.	TRBJ1-5	TRBV4-1	CASSYAGTGGQPQHF	TGCGCCAGCAGTTACGCCGGGACAGGGGGACAGCCCCAGCATTTT
.	.	TRBJ2-3	TRBV5-1	CASSDRDTQYF	TGCGCCAGCAGCGACCGGGACACCCAGTATTTT